The 14 T cell receptor beta chains listed next were all sequenced from one sample in a study of blood T cells in healthy people across ages. A sample-barcoded 5' primer and a J-beta primer mix were used in a second PCR of roughly 6 to 11 cycles. MiXCR, run by TCRdb on the 5' RACE reads, gives a single entry per CDR3 protein. The table includes roughly 1,500,000 distinct CDR3 sequences, about 35% detected once. The sample was blood. The source of these receptors is a woman in her thirties in good health.

This rearrangement joins TRBV7-9 to TRBJ1-2; 11 bases line up with TRBD1. Germline lookup yields CDR1 SEHNR and CDR2 FQNEAQ (reference sequence). The CDR3 consists of 15 residues. The ends lost 5 bases at V and 6 bases at J; junction bases unmatched: 8. The CDR3 nucleotides are TGTGCCAGCAGCCAGCTGGGACAGGGGGACCATGGCTACACCTTC. This gives the protein CASSQLGQGDHGYTF.

This clonotype has just a few counts. The V gene is TRBV14, the J gene TRBJ2-5; D is perhaps TRBD1 or TRBD2 (6 bases each). Trimming removed 1 base from V and 5 bases from J, with 26 bases in between. The germline V gene has CDR1 SGHDN and CDR2 FVKESK. The CDR3 contains 19 residues. CDR3 nucleotides: TGTGCCAGCAGCCAAGTTTTTCGCTTCGGGGGCCTCCCGGCTGAGACCCAGTACTTC. The encoded protein is CASSQVFRFGGLPAETQYF.

The DNA of the CDR3 is TGCGCCAGCAGCTTTCAACCTAACACTGAAGCTTTCTTT. Translated: CASSFQPNTEAFF. This rearrangement joins TRBV5-1 to TRBJ1-1; no clear D. This CDR3 has 13 amino acids. Trimming cost V 2 bases and J 2 bases, with 7 bases left between them. Germline CDR1 and CDR2: SGHRS and YFSETQ.

This clonotype was seen a few times. The chain joins TRBV29-1 to TRBJ2-5, with 10 bases fitting TRBD1. This CDR3 is 14 amino acids long. J lost 2 bases, V lost 7 bases, and 7 bases had no gene match. Germline CDR1 is SQVTM and CDR2 is ANQGSEA. This CDR3 reads CSAKDRGRQETQYF. The CDR3 nucleotides read TGCAGCGCCAAGGACAGGGGGAGACAAGAGACCCAGTACTTC.

This clonotype was found a few times. The V and J genes are TRBV20-1 and TRBJ2-5, with D possibly being TRBD1 (6 bases). CDR1 is DFQATT, CDR2 SNEGSKA, per germline (reference sequence). The ends were cut back, 4 bases at V and 6 bases at J, with 9 bases in the middle. The CDR3 contains 11 residues. The CDR3 protein is CSAIQGQTQYF. CDR3 bases: TGCAGTGCTATACAGGGACAGACCCAGTACTTC.

The chain has TRBV4-1 and TRBJ2-2; 12 nucleotides align to TRBD1. Per the germline V gene, CDR1 is MGHRA and CDR2 is YSYEKL. This CDR3 spans 16 amino acids. The ends lost 3 bases at V and 7 bases at J; junction bases unmatched: 6. The chain's CDR3 is CASSQRDRGLDGELFF. CDR3 DNA sequence: TGCGCCAGCAGCCAGCGGGACAGGGGGCTTGACGGGGAGCTGTTTTTT.

In its sample, this clonotype was seen a few times. The chain joins TRBV4-1 to TRBJ1-1; 7 nucleotides line up with TRBD1. CDR1 is MGHRA, CDR2 YSYEKL, per germline. V lost 2 bases and J lost 6; bases outside the gene matches: 9. The CDR3 is 15 amino acids. CDR3 in DNA: TGCGCCAGCAGCCAACCCGACAGGGAAAGGTCTGAAGCTTTCTTT. Translated, it gives CASSQPDRERSEAFF.

The J gene is TRBJ2-7, the V gene TRBV3-1; D might be TRBD1 (5 bases). In germline, CDR1 is LGHDT, CDR2 YNNKEL (reference sequence). The CDR3 totals 16 residues. The V end was cut by 2 bases, the J end by 4 bases, with 18 bases between. The CDR3 region has the DNA TGTGCCAGCAGCCAATTGTCGACAGCCACCCCATACGAGCAGTACTTC. Translation gives CASSQLSTATPYEQYF.

The chain carries TRBV7-2 and TRBJ2-5, with 9 bases identical to TRBD2. The CDR3 length is 16 residues. With V trimmed by 1 base and J by 2 bases, 5 bases remained unmatched. Germline CDR1 SGHTA, CDR2 FQGNSA. The CDR3 protein is CASSLVRLAGQETQYF. CDR3 coding DNA: TGTGCCAGCAGCTTAGTTCGTCTAGCGGGACAAGAGACCCAGTACTTC. Variable domain in full (rest from reference TRBV7-2 and TRBJ2-5): GAGVSQSPSNKVTEKGKDVELRCDPISGHTALYWYRQSLGQGLEFLIYFQGNSAPDKSGLPSDRFSAERTGGSVSTLTIQRTQQEDSAVYLCASSLVRLAGQETQYFGPGTRLLVL.

In this sample, this clonotype turned up a few times. V usage is TRBV9 and J usage is TRBJ2-1; 7 bases are shared with TRBD2. After removal of 6 bases from V and 5 bases from J, the junction contained 14 bases not matched to a gene. The CDR3 length is 16 residues. Germline-derived CDR1 and CDR2 are SGDLS and YYNGEE. The CDR3 DNA reads TGTGCCAGCACCAGGGCGTCAGCGGGGCAAAACAATGAGCAGTTCTTC. Residues: CASTRASAGQNNEQFF. The full variable domain, rest sourced from reference TRBV9 and TRBJ2-1, is DSGVTQTPKHLITATGQRVTLRCSPRSGDLSVYWYQQSLDQGLQFLIQYYNGEERAKGNILERFSAQQFPDLHSELNLSSLELGDSALYFCASTRASAGQNNEQFFGPGTRLTVL.

CDR3 residues: CASSKGQGVHKQYF. The CDR3 nucleotides are TGCGCCAGCAGCAAGGGGCAGGGAGTCCACAAGCAGTACTTC. The rearrangement uses TRBV5-1 and TRBJ2-5; D tentatively reads TRBD1 or TRBD2 (5 bases each). Trimming took 4 bases from V and 11 from J, leaving 21 bases between them. The V gene's germline CDR1 is SGHRS and CDR2 YFSETQ. The CDR3 totals 14 residues.

The rearrangement joins TRBV20-1 to TRBJ1-2; TRBD1 is a possible D gene (5 bases). V dropped 1 base and J dropped 7 bases, with 10 bases sitting between them. The CDR3 is made up of 12 amino acids. CDR1 DFQATT and CDR2 SNEGSKA come from the germline V gene (reference sequence). CDR3 in DNA: TGCAGTGCTAGAGGGGGCGCGCCTGGCTACACCTTC. Its protein product is CSARGGAPGYTF.

This clonotype was seen at least ten times. The rearrangement uses TRBV4-2 and TRBJ2-6; unclear D gene. The CDR3 loop spans 18 amino acids. The germline V gene encodes CDR1 LGHNA and CDR2 YNFKEQ. V dropped 0 bases and J dropped 0 bases, with 12 bases sitting between them. The CDR3 bases are TGTGCCAGCAGCCAAGATTTCGGGCAGGCCTCTGGGGCCAACGTCCTGACTTTC. Amino acids: CASSQDFGQASGANVLTF.

The genes are TRBV16 and TRBJ2-1; a possible D gene is TRBD2 (5 bases). The germline V gene encodes CDR1 KGHSY and CDR2 FQNENV. This CDR3 is 16 amino acids long. V shed 0 bases and J shed 8 bases, with 17 bases lying between them. This CDR3 is CASSQSTLAGLDEQFF. In DNA form, the CDR3 reads TGTGCCAGCAGCCAATCTACTCTAGCTGGGCTCGATGAGCAGTTCTTC.